These 22 T cell receptor beta chains were sequenced from one sample in a study of blood T cell repertoires in COVID-19. TCRdb's table, derived via immunoSEQ multiplex PCR, lists solely in-frame clones and lacks some. The sample has under 200,000 clones; about 83% are singletons. Sequenced sample: peripheral blood. The source of these receptors is a human donor in a cohort sampled during active COVID-19.

V and J are TRBV5-1 and TRBJ2-3; D unclear. The V and J ends lost 2 bases and 0 bases respectively, with 13 bases between them. This CDR3 region has 16 residues. The germline gives CDR1 SGHRS, CDR2 YFSETQ. The CDR3 loop is CASSLPSHASTDTQYF. CDR3 nucleotide sequence: TGCGCCAGCAGCTTACCGAGCCACGCTAGCACAGATACGCAGTATTTT.

This clone was recorded once. This chain uses TRBV6-2 or TRBV6-3 with TRBJ2-6, with 8 positions matching TRBD1. The CDR3 loop spans 15 amino acids. Germline V CDR1 and CDR2: MNHEY, SVGEGT. V lost 5 bases and J lost 0; bases outside the gene matches: 0. In DNA, the CDR3 is TGTGCCAGCAGTACAGGGGGCTCTGGGGCCAACGTCCTGACTTTC. Translation gives CASSTGGSGANVLTF.

The chain couples TRBV5-1 to TRBJ2-7, with D perhaps matching TRBD1 (5 bases). V was clipped by 5 bases and J by 1 base, with 10 bases between them. The CDR3 totals 13 residues. Germline CDR1 reads SGHRS; CDR2 reads YFSETQ. Here the CDR3 DNA reads TGCGCCAGCAGTTCACAGGTATCCTACGAGCAGTACTTC. Protein sequence: CASSSQVSYEQYF.

The V call is TRBV5-1, the J call TRBJ1-2; TRBD1 aligns across 9 bases. Germline trimming cut 0 bases from V and 6 bases from J; bases unmatched to any gene: 3. CDR3 length equals 14 residues. Looked up from germline, CDR1 is SGHRS and CDR2 is YFSETQ. CDR3 in amino acids: CASSLAGQGHGYTF. In nucleotides, the CDR3 is TGCGCCAGCAGCTTGGCGGGACAGGGTCATGGCTACACCTTC.

The chain employs TRBV18 and TRBJ2-7, with 7 positions matching TRBD1. The CDR3 is 16 amino acids. Germline lookup yields CDR1 KGHSH and CDR2 LQKENI. After removal of 2 bases from V and 5 bases from J, the junction contained 12 bases not matched to a gene. CDR3 coding DNA: TGTGCCAGCTCACCAATAATGCGACAGGGTGGTAACGAGCAGTACTTC. Its protein is CASSPIMRQGGNEQYF.

The chain joins TRBV7-2 to TRBJ1-6; the match to TRBD1 covers 10 bases. The ends lost 4 bases at V and 6 bases at J; junction bases unmatched: 3. This CDR3 is built from 15 residues. The germline V gene encodes CDR1 SGHTA and CDR2 FQGNSA. DNA of the CDR3: TGTGCCAGCAGCTCGACAGGGGGCGGTAATTCACCCCTCCACTTT. Its translation is CASSSTGGGNSPLHF.

The chain is built from TRBV25-1 and TRBJ2-5; D possibly corresponds to TRBD2 (5 bases). Per the germline V gene, CDR1 is MGHDK and CDR2 is SYGVNS. The CDR3 runs 14 residues. The V gene lost 5 bases and the J gene lost 5 bases, with 15 bases spanning the gap. The CDR3: CASSRRGSVETQYF. CDR3 in DNA: TGTGCCAGCAGTCGCCGGGGTTCCGTGGAGACCCAGTACTTC.

The genes are TRBV5-4 and TRBJ1-2, with 7 positions matching TRBD1. This CDR3 region has 15 residues. Germline CDR1 and CDR2: SGHNT and YYREEE (reference sequence). The V gene end was trimmed by 5 bases and the J gene end by 0 bases; junction bases not matched to a gene: 7. CDR3 in amino acids: CASSPDRKANYGYTF. In DNA, the CDR3 is TGTGCCAGCAGTCCGGACAGGAAAGCTAACTATGGCTACACCTTC.

The table lists this clone with a count of one. The chain employs TRBV19 and TRBJ2-3; 14 positions match TRBD2. With V trimmed by 5 bases and J by 3 bases, 7 bases remained unmatched. This CDR3 is built from 17 residues. The germline gives CDR1 LNHDA, CDR2 SQIVND (reference sequence). The CDR3 coding sequence is TGTGCCAGTAGTTTCGCCGGGACTAGCGGGAGAACAGATACGCAGTATTTT. Translation gives CASSFAGTSGRTDTQYF.

This clone appeared a few times. One end of the junction fails to match germline, which may point to a read error. CDR3 sequence reads: CASSLAGGYEQYF. The CDR3 nucleotides are TGTGCCAGCAGCCTAGCGGGGGGCTACGAGCAGTACTTC. V and J are TRBV7-8 and TRBJ2-7; 11 nucleotides align to TRBD2. CDR3 length: 13 residues. Germline V gene data show CDR1 as SGHVS and CDR2 as FQNEAQ. Full variable domain (remainder filled in from reference TRBV7-8 and TRBJ2-7): GAGVSQSPRYKVAKRGQDVALRCDPISGHVSLFWYQQALGQGPEFLTYFQNEAQLDKSGLPSDRFFAERPEGSVSTLKIQRTQQEDSAVYLCASSLAGGYEQYFGPGTRLTVT.

This chain uses TRBV4-3 with TRBJ1-5, with D perhaps matching TRBD1 (5 bases). From germline, CDR1 is LGHNA and CDR2 YSLEER. The V gene lost 0 bases and the J gene lost 10 bases, with 10 bases spanning the gap. This CDR3 contains 13 residues. CDR3 DNA sequence: TGCGCCAGCAGCCAAGATCGGGGGGATCCCCAGCATTTT. Its protein is CASSQDRGDPQHF.

The chain has TRBV6-2 or TRBV6-3 and TRBJ2-2, with a possible D match to TRBD2 (6 bases). V lost 5 bases, J lost 1 base, and 14 bases lay in between. CDR1 is MNHEY and CDR2 is SVGEGT in the germline V gene. The CDR3 is 16 residues long. The CDR3: CASSHRAGRNTGELFF. The CDR3, as DNA: TGTGCCAGCAGTCACCGAGCGGGTAGGAACACCGGGGAGCTGTTTTTT.

The CDR3 here is CSVVPAGGRNNEQFF. CDR3 nucleotide sequence: TGCAGCGTTGTGCCAGCGGGAGGGCGAAACAATGAGCAGTTCTTC. The V and J genes are TRBV29-1 and TRBJ2-1, with 10 bases fitting TRBD2. The V gene's germline CDR1 is SQVTM and CDR2 ANQGSEA. V was clipped by 4 bases and J by 5 bases; unmatched bases: 8. The CDR3 has 15 residues.

The genes are TRBV9 and TRBJ1-6, with D unclear. Germline loops: CDR1 SGDLS, CDR2 YYNGEE. Trimming shortened V by 0 bases and J by 7 bases, and 11 bases separated the two germline ends. This CDR3 has 15 residues. The DNA of the CDR3 is TGTGCCAGCAGCGTAGCTGGAGGTTCAAATTCACCCCTCCACTTT. Its protein is CASSVAGGSNSPLHF.

The rearrangement links TRBV4-3 to TRBJ2-1; 9 nucleotides match TRBD2. The germline V gene encodes CDR1 LGHNA and CDR2 YSLEER. With V trimmed by 0 bases and J by 2 bases, 14 bases remained unmatched. CDR3 length: 20 amino acids. The chain's CDR3 is CASSQDSPFGLAGTYNEQFF. For the CDR3, the DNA is TGCGCCAGCAGCCAAGATTCCCCCTTTGGGCTAGCGGGGACCTACAATGAGCAGTTCTTC.

The gene calls are TRBV6-2 or TRBV6-3 and TRBJ2-1, with 13 bases that match TRBD2. Trimming at V came to 6 bases and at J to 2 bases, leaving 1 base not matched to a gene. The CDR3 is 15 amino acids. Germline CDR1 reads MNHEY; CDR2 reads SVGEGT. CDR3 DNA: TGTGCCAGCAGCACTAGCGGGGGGGCCTACAATGAGCAGTTCTTC. It specifies CASSTSGGAYNEQFF.

The chain links TRBV28 to TRBJ1-1; D perhaps matches TRBD1 (6 bases). Germline loops: CDR1 MDHEN, CDR2 SYDVKM. CDR3 length: 14 residues. Trimming took 4 bases from V and 0 from J, leaving 9 bases between them. This chain's CDR3 is CASSYGQLNTEAFF. CDR3 DNA sequence: TGTGCCAGCAGTTACGGACAGCTGAACACTGAAGCTTTCTTT. Full variable domain (rest looked up from reference TRBV28 and TRBJ1-1): DVKVTQSSRYLVKRTGEKVFLECVQDMDHENMFWYRQDPGLGLRLIYFSYDVKMKEKGDIPEGYSVSREKKERFSLILESASTNQTSMYLCASSYGQLNTEAFFGQGTRLTVV.

The rearrangement links TRBV6-5 to TRBJ1-5, with 9 bases matching TRBD1. Germline V gives CDR1 MNHEY, CDR2 SVGAGI. After removal of 8 bases from V and 4 bases from J, the junction contained 9 bases not matched to a gene. CDR3 length equals 15 residues. In DNA, the CDR3 is TGTGCCAGCGGAGCGGGACAGGGACCTAATCAGCCCCAGCATTTT. This encodes CASGAGQGPNQPQHF.

The V call is TRBV7-3, the J call TRBJ2-7; 14 bases align to TRBD2. The CDR3 loop spans 19 amino acids. The germline gives CDR1 SGHTA, CDR2 FQGTGA. J was trimmed by 3 bases and V by 5 bases; bases with no gene match: 15. The CDR3 nucleotides are TGTGCCAGCAGCCCACACGGACTAGCGGGAGGAGCCGGCGACTACGAGCAGTACTTC. Its translation is CASSPHGLAGGAGDYEQYF.

The V call is TRBV19, the J call TRBJ2-1, with a weak D call TRBD1 (5 bases). The CDR3 has 14 amino acids. Germline assignment: CDR1 LNHDA and CDR2 SQIVND (reference sequence). The V gene lost 3 bases and the J gene lost 2 bases, with 8 bases spanning the gap. CDR3 residues: CASSILGPYNEQFF. Written as DNA, the CDR3 is TGTGCCAGTAGTATTTTGGGGCCCTACAATGAGCAGTTCTTC.

V and J are TRBV9 and TRBJ2-2; 8 nucleotides line up with TRBD2. The CDR3 is 15 amino acids. The V gene end was trimmed by 3 bases and the J gene end by 4 bases; junction bases not matched to a gene: 5. The V gene's germline CDR1 is SGDLS and CDR2 YYNGEE. CDR3 sequence (DNA): TGTGCCAGCAGCGCCCGGGGGGGGGTCACCGGGGAGCTGTTTTTT. It yields the protein CASSARGGVTGELFF.

The chain combines TRBV5-1 with TRBJ1-2; D ambiguous. V was pared by 4 bases and J by 5 bases, with 18 bases between. CDR1 SGHRS and CDR2 YFSETQ come from the germline V gene. This CDR3 has 15 residues. The CDR3 coding sequence is TGCGCCAGCAGCAACGATCTTGACTTTTCGTATGGCTACACCTTC. Its translation is CASSNDLDFSYGYTF.